The clone carrying this T cell receptor (beta chain) was counted between two and nine times. What it recognizes is unknown. Trimming removed 5 bases from V and 4 bases from J, with 8 bases in between. The CDR3 is 11 amino acids. Germline V gene data show CDR1 as GTSNPN and CDR2 as SVGIG (reference sequence). This sample stems from a study of shared clonotypes between healthy human individuals. Whole-study results and caveats: The study sampled only blood, and tissue repertoires likely differ. Memory subsets had estimated richness that was generally smaller than that of naive subsets.

Per the original data handling: With immunoSEQ giving junction-only sequences and no quality scores, filtering differed. Profiling relied on immunoSEQ multiplex PCR, and the TCRdb table lists in-frame clones only, not all of them. V and J calls and clone size are as listed in that table; D and trimming were resolved from the DNA. Of fewer than 3 million clones listed, around 93% are singletons. The chain is built from TRBV30 and TRBJ1-1, with D perhaps TRBD1 (5 bases). This clonotype was sampled from a man aged 18 to 30 in good health. Some clones in this sample may be carry-over from other donors' samples. Sample: naive CD4+ T cells from PBMCs. Documented subset: CD45RA+ positively selected. CDR3 region: CAWLGVTEAFF. The DNA of the CDR3 is TGTGCCTGGCTAGGGGTCACTGAAGCTTTCTTT.